Presented here are 18 T cell receptor beta chains from one specimen sequenced in a study of control samples from healthy donors and cancer patients. Measured with immunoSEQ multiplex PCR; TCRdb has only the in-frame clones, and not every one. The table records some 76,000 clones, 89% of them present only once. Sequencing input: PBMCs. These receptors were obtained from a woman aged 45-60 years with colorectal cancer.

The rearrangement links TRBV28 to TRBJ1-3, with D unresolved. Trimming removed 7 bases from V and 2 bases from J, with 9 bases in between. The CDR3 is 13 amino acids. Germline V gene data show CDR1 as MDHEN and CDR2 as SYDVKM. CDR3 sequence (DNA): TGTGCCAGCACCTCCGGGGCTGGAAACACCATATATTTT. Translation gives CASTSGAGNTIYF.

The rearrangement uses TRBV30 and TRBJ2-3; D remains ambiguous. The CDR3 has 15 residues. The V and J ends lost 3 bases and 4 bases respectively, with 17 bases between them. Germline CDR1 GTSNPN, CDR2 SVGIG (reference sequence). Here the CDR3 reads CAWSPHTDQADTQYF. The CDR3 nucleotides are TGTGCCTGGAGCCCCCACACGGACCAGGCAGATACGCAGTATTTT. The full variable domain, in which reference TRBV30 and TRBJ2-3 provide the parts outside the CDR3, is SQTIHQWPATLVQPVGSPLSLECTVEGTSNPNLYWYRQAAGRGLQLLFYSVGIGQISSEVPQNLSASRPQDRQFILSSKKLLLSDSGFYLCAWSPHTDQADTQYFGPGTRLTVL.

The genes are TRBV19 and TRBJ2-6, with D tentatively TRBD2 (6 bases). This CDR3 spans 16 amino acids. V lost 5 bases and J 4 bases, leaving 15 bases between the germline ends. The germline V gene encodes CDR1 LNHDA and CDR2 SQIVND (reference sequence). The CDR3 reads CASSLRLVSGANVLTF. CDR3 coding DNA: TGTGCCAGTAGTTTGCGACTAGTTTCCGGGGCCAACGTCCTGACTTTC.

The J gene is TRBJ2-4, the V gene TRBV7-8; perhaps TRBD2 as D (5 bases). Germline CDR1 reads SGHVS; CDR2 reads FQNEAQ. V lost 1 base, J lost 9 bases, and 16 bases lay in between. The CDR3 consists of 15 residues. The CDR3 coding sequence is TGTGCCAGCAGCTTAGTAAGAGGGTCCGGGGTCATTCAGTACTTC. Its protein is CASSLVRGSGVIQYF.

The V and J genes are TRBV19 and TRBJ1-2; D call uncertain. In germline, CDR1 is LNHDA, CDR2 SQIVND (reference sequence). The CDR3 loop spans 13 amino acids. The germline V and J ends were trimmed by 7 bases and 7 bases, with 16 bases remaining between them. The CDR3, as DNA: TGTGCCAGTACCGCCCGAGGTATAGGTGGCTACACCTTC. As protein: CASTARGIGGYTF.

The J gene is TRBJ1-6, the V gene TRBV7-8; tentative D call: TRBD1 (5 bases). CDR1 SGHVS and CDR2 FQNEAQ come from the germline V gene. The CDR3 contains 13 residues. The germline V and J ends were trimmed by 4 bases and 11 bases, with 12 bases remaining between them. CDR3 in DNA: TGTGCCAGCAGCTCAGCGGGGGGACCACCCCTCCACTTT. This codes for CASSSAGGPPLHF. Full variable domain (rest looked up from reference TRBV7-8 and TRBJ1-6): GAGVSQSPRYKVAKRGQDVALRCDPISGHVSLFWYQQALGQGPEFLTYFQNEAQLDKSGLPSDRFFAERPEGSVSTLKIQRTQQEDSAVYLCASSSAGGPPLHFGNGTRLTVT.

The chain is built from TRBV6-1 and TRBJ1-2, with no clear D. The V end lost 2 bases, the J end lost 8 bases, and 9 bases lay between the germline ends. This CDR3 has 12 amino acids. Germline lookup yields CDR1 MNHNS and CDR2 SASEGT. The CDR3 loop reads CASSEWGGGYTF. The CDR3 region has the DNA TGTGCCAGCAGTGAATGGGGAGGCGGCTACACCTTC.

The rearrangement uses TRBV6-2 or TRBV6-3 and TRBJ2-7; unclear D gene. This CDR3 is 13 amino acids long. The germline V and J ends were trimmed by 0 bases and 3 bases, with 6 bases remaining between them. Germline lookup yields CDR1 MNHEY and CDR2 SVGEGT. The CDR3 spells CASSYSDVYEQYV. In DNA form, the CDR3 reads TGTGCCAGCAGTTACTCGGATGTCTACGAGCAGTACGTC.

This clone was seen a few times. V usage is TRBV5-6 and J usage is TRBJ1-6, with D possibly TRBD1 on 5 matching bases. Germline loops: CDR1 SGHDT, CDR2 YYEEEE. V gave up 4 bases and J gave up 10 bases, with 15 bases separating them. The CDR3 extends over 14 amino acids. The CDR3 here is CASSPDSQRSPLHF. CDR3 bases: TGTGCCAGCAGCCCTGACAGCCAAAGGTCACCCCTCCACTTT. Full variable domain (outside the CDR3, taken from reference TRBV5-6 and TRBJ1-6): DAGVTQSPTHLIKTRGQQVTLRCSPKSGHDTVSWYQQALGQGPQFIFQYYEEEERQRGNFPDRFSGHQFPNYSSELNVNALLLGDSALYLCASSPDSQRSPLHFGNGTRLTVT.

The rearrangement links TRBV13 to TRBJ1-4, with 8 positions matching TRBD1. Per germline, CDR1 PRHDT and CDR2 FYEKMQ (reference sequence). CDR3 size: 15 residues. V lost 4 bases and J lost 7; bases outside the gene matches: 8. The CDR3 region is CASSSNRGVGEKLFF. CDR3 coding DNA: TGTGCCAGCAGCTCGAACAGGGGGGTGGGTGAAAAACTGTTTTTT.

The chain joins TRBV4-1 to TRBJ2-1; 13 nucleotides match TRBD2. CDR1 MGHRA and CDR2 YSYEKL come from the germline V gene. This CDR3 spans 16 amino acids. Germline trimming cut 0 bases from V and 9 bases from J; bases unmatched to any gene: 5. The CDR3: CASSQELAGGPAEQFF. DNA of the CDR3: TGCGCCAGCAGCCAAGAACTAGCGGGGGGGCCGGCTGAGCAGTTCTTC.

The chain carries TRBV5-1 and TRBJ2-2; 8 nucleotides line up with TRBD1. The CDR3 length is 18 residues. Germline CDR1 is SGHRS and CDR2 is YFSETQ. V was clipped by 4 bases and J by 0 bases; unmatched bases: 11. The CDR3 coding sequence is TGCGCCAGCAGCCTGAACCCCCCGGGACAGGCGAACACCGGGGAGCTGTTTTTT. It encodes CASSLNPPGQANTGELFF.

The chain is built from TRBV19 and TRBJ1-2; tentatively, D is TRBD1 (6 bases). The CDR3 contains 12 residues. V lost 2 bases and J 8 bases, leaving 9 bases between the germline ends. Germline CDR1 LNHDA, CDR2 SQIVND (reference sequence). CDR3: CASSISGDGYTF. The CDR3 region has the DNA TGTGCCAGTAGTATATCAGGGGACGGCTACACCTTC.

The gene calls are TRBV28 and TRBJ1-5, with 9 bases matching TRBD1. Germline CDR1 MDHEN, CDR2 SYDVKM. The CDR3 is made up of 16 amino acids. Trimming cost V 8 bases and J 1 base; bases outside gene matches: 9. CDR3 sequence: CASLSPGQGSNQPQHF. The CDR3 DNA reads TGTGCCAGCCTAAGCCCGGGACAGGGCAGCAATCAGCCCCAGCATTTT.

About this clone: This same CDR3 is encoded by further DNA sequences in the sample. V usage is TRBV11-1 and J usage is TRBJ1-1; a possible D gene is TRBD1 (5 bases). This CDR3 is 15 amino acids long. Trimming shortened V by 5 bases and J by 6 bases, and 19 bases separated the two germline ends. The germline CDR1 and CDR2 sequences are SGHAT and FQDESV (reference sequence). CDR3 in amino acids: CASSPSTDFRAEAFF. For the CDR3, the DNA is TGTGCCAGCAGCCCCTCGACAGACTTTAGGGCTGAAGCTTTCTTT.

This clone occurred once. The chain is built from TRBV5-1 and TRBJ2-5; TRBD2 matches at 14 bases. The CDR3 length is 18 residues. The trim removed 4 bases at V and 5 bases at J, leaving 13 bases unmatched. Germline lookup yields CDR1 SGHRS and CDR2 YFSETQ. The CDR3 nucleotides are TGCGCCAGCAGCGTAGGGACTAGCGGGGGCCTTGGTTGGGAGACCCAGTACTTC. Translation: CASSVGTSGGLGWETQYF.

This chain links TRBV7-9 with TRBJ2-1, with 8 bases matching TRBD1. CDR1 is SEHNR, CDR2 FQNEAQ, per germline (reference sequence). The CDR3 consists of 16 residues. After removal of 1 base from V and 0 bases from J, the junction contained 2 bases not matched to a gene. DNA of the CDR3: TGTGCCAGCAGCTTAGGGACAGGGAGCTCCTACAATGAGCAGTTCTTC. Its protein product is CASSLGTGSSYNEQFF.

The chain employs TRBV7-9 and TRBJ1-1, with D possibly being TRBD1 (5 bases). V was cut by 5 bases and J by 1 base, with 14 bases left in between. Looked up from germline, CDR1 is SEHNR and CDR2 is FQNEAQ (reference sequence). The CDR3 contains 15 residues. The CDR3 coding sequence is TGTGCCAGCAGCCCGCCCACGGGGCCGAACACTGAAGCTTTCTTT. This encodes CASSPPTGPNTEAFF.